The 19 T cell receptor beta chains below all came from one sample that was sequenced in a study of shared clonotypes between healthy human individuals (TCRdb year 2020). The library relied on the immunoSEQ multiplex PCR assay. The clones in this table, taken by TCRdb from immuneACCESS, are in-frame only. Not every clone is retained; where verified, under half of the shortfall comes from an unresolved V gene, and the cause of the rest is unknown. The sample yields around 500,000 clones; around three quarters were counted once. Of the sample, 10% to 15% falls within the top ten clones. The material sequenced was PBMCs. The receptors originated from a woman between 40 and 50 years old in good health. Some clones in this sample may be carry-over from other donors' samples.

This clone has just a few counts. This chain uses TRBV9 with TRBJ2-3, with 9 bases fitting TRBD2. The CDR3 length is 16 residues. After removal of 0 bases from V and 0 bases from J, the junction contained 2 bases not matched to a gene. Germline V gene sequence: CDR1 SGDLS, CDR2 YYNGEE. The CDR3 DNA follows: TGTGCCAGCAGCGTAGGGACTAGCGTTAGCACAGATACGCAGTATTTT. It translates to CASSVGTSVSTDTQYF.

The chain has TRBV11-2 and TRBJ2-5; tentatively, D is TRBD1 or TRBD2 (6 bases each). The closer fit of TRBJ2-7 to the DNA end suggests the J call may be wrong. The germline V gene has CDR1 SGHAT and CDR2 FQNNGV. The CDR3 runs 14 residues. The CDR3 DNA is TGTGCCAGCAAAACCCCGAGAGGGGGGTACGAGCAGTACTTC. Encoded protein: CASKTPRGGYEQYF.

This clone occurred a few times. The chain recombines TRBV7-8 with TRBJ2-7, with TRBD2 matching over 7 bases. Trimming at V came to 5 bases and at J to 6 bases, leaving 13 bases not matched to a gene. The CDR3 extends over 15 amino acids. Germline values: CDR1 SGHVS, CDR2 FQNEAQ. The CDR3 DNA is TGTGCCAGCAGCGACCCTCTTTCCTGGGGGGGCGAGCAGTACTTC. Protein: CASSDPLSWGGEQYF.

Concerning this clone itself: This sample includes further DNA sequences coding for the same CDR3. The chain is built from TRBV28 and TRBJ2-1; the D is unclear. The germline CDR1 and CDR2 sequences are MDHEN and SYDVKM. This CDR3 is built from 12 residues. Trimming pared 1 base from V and 4 bases from J, leaving 2 bases between. In DNA, the CDR3 is TGTGCCAGCAGTTTATTGTACAATGAGCAGTTCTTC. It yields the protein CASSLLYNEQFF. The full variable domain, its missing parts supplied by reference TRBV28 and TRBJ2-1, is DVKVTQSSRYLVKRTGEKVFLECVQDMDHENMFWYRQDPGLGLRLIYFSYDVKMKEKGDIPEGYSVSREKKERFSLILESASTNQTSMYLCASSLLYNEQFFGPGTRLTVL.

A note on this clone: It differs at one base from a far larger clone, so likely a read error. Distinct nucleotide sequences in the sample also encode this CDR3. CDR3 DNA sequence: TGTGCCAGCAGTGACTCGACTAGCGGCTACAATGAGCAGTTCTTC. Encoded protein: CASSDSTSGYNEQFF. The rearrangement uses TRBV6-4 and TRBJ2-1; 9 nucleotides align to TRBD2. V lost 0 bases and J lost 3; bases outside the gene matches: 0. This CDR3 spans 15 amino acids. The germline CDR1 and CDR2 sequences are MRHNA and SNTAGT.

The rearrangement joins TRBV2 to TRBJ2-2; D remains unclear. This CDR3 region has 12 residues. The germline V gene has CDR1 SNHLY and CDR2 FYNNEI. Trimming removed 3 bases from V and 4 bases from J, with 3 bases in between. CDR3 nucleotide sequence: TGTGCCAGCAGTGACTCCACCGGGGAGCTGTTTTTT. Translation gives CASSDSTGELFF.

Note on this clone: A much larger clone is a single base away; this may be a read error. The rearrangement joins TRBV10-3 to TRBJ1-5; 8 nucleotides line up with TRBD1. CDR3 length: 14 residues. Germline CDR1 and CDR2: ENHRY and SYGVKD. CDR3 sequence reads: CAINESAGGRPQHF. The CDR3 DNA reads TGTGCCATCAATGAGTCGGCAGGGGGCCGGCCCCAGCATTTT.

The chain combines TRBV27 with TRBJ2-7, with 11 bases fitting TRBD1. CDR1 is MNHEY, CDR2 SMNVEV, per germline (reference sequence). This CDR3 is 14 amino acids long. J was trimmed by 3 bases and V by 8 bases; bases with no gene match: 6. CDR3 sequence reads: CASSGGTGGYEQYF. As DNA, the CDR3 is TGTGCCAGCTCAGGAGGGACAGGGGGCTACGAGCAGTACTTC.

The V call is TRBV19, the J call TRBJ1-5; tentative D call: TRBD1 (5 bases). Germline CDR1 is LNHDA and CDR2 is SQIVND (reference sequence). The CDR3 totals 14 residues. V lost 1 base, J lost 4 bases, and 8 bases lay in between. Written as DNA, the CDR3 is TGTGCCAGTAGTATAGGACAGCGTAATCAGCCCCAGCATTTT. This encodes CASSIGQRNQPQHF.

For the CDR3, the DNA is TGTGCCTGGAGTACGGGACAGGTGGAAGATACGCAGTATTTT. This codes for CAWSTGQVEDTQYF. The chain recombines TRBV30 with TRBJ2-3, with TRBD1 matching over 8 bases. In germline, CDR1 is GTSNPN, CDR2 SVGIG (reference sequence). There are 14 residues in the CDR3. The ends lost 2 bases at V and 5 bases at J; junction bases unmatched: 6.

The chain couples TRBV5-1 to TRBJ2-3; no reliable D call. The CDR3 spans 14 residues. Trimming pared 0 bases from V and 9 bases from J, leaving 14 bases between. CDR1 and CDR2 from the germline V gene are SGHRS and YFSETQ. CDR3 sequence: CASSLGGRVPTQYF. CDR3 DNA sequence: TGCGCCAGCAGCTTGGGGGGTCGGGTCCCCACGCAGTATTTT.

This chain links TRBV11-2 with TRBJ1-1; D gene unclear. Germline V CDR1 and CDR2: SGHAT, FQNNGV. Trimming took off 0 bases at V and 0 bases at J, with 2 bases between the two ends. CDR3 length equals 13 residues. CDR3 amino acids: CASSLELNTEAFF. The CDR3 DNA reads as TGTGCCAGCAGCTTAGAACTGAACACTGAAGCTTTCTTT.

This clone was observed a few times. The V and J genes are TRBV6-4 and TRBJ2-3; D gene unclear. From germline, CDR1 is MRHNA and CDR2 SNTAGT. The CDR3 spans 13 residues. V lost 3 bases, J lost 0 bases, and 4 bases lay in between. The CDR3 loop reads CASSERSTDTQYF. CDR3 bases: TGTGCCAGCAGTGAAAGGAGCACAGATACGCAGTATTTT.

This clone has a count of ten or more. V gene TRBV11-3 combines with J gene TRBJ2-7; D is perhaps TRBD2 (6 bases). Germline values: CDR1 SGHNT, CDR2 YENEEA. The CDR3 is 12 residues long. Trimming left V 8 bases short and J 5 bases short, with 13 bases between. CDR3: CASSGVEHEQYF. The CDR3, as DNA: TGTGCCAGCTCGGGGGTCGAACACGAGCAGTACTTC.

The gene calls are TRBV7-9 and TRBJ2-5; possible D gene TRBD2, 6 bases. Trimming stripped 3 bases from V and 2 bases from J, with 13 bases between. The CDR3 length is 15 residues. Per germline, CDR1 SEHNR and CDR2 FQNEAQ (reference sequence). The CDR3 loop reads CASSFGLGGQETQYF. The CDR3, as DNA: TGTGCCAGCAGCTTTGGTTTGGGAGGTCAAGAGACCCAGTACTTC.

The V and J genes are TRBV6-1 and TRBJ2-3; possibly TRBD1 or TRBD2 for D (5 bases each). Germline CDR1 and CDR2: MNHNS and SASEGT. The CDR3 is made up of 14 amino acids. V lost 7 bases, J lost 1 base, and 12 bases lay in between. The CDR3 bases are TGTGCCAGCACCGGGGCCTGGGGCACAGATACGCAGTATTTT. This encodes CASTGAWGTDTQYF.

The genes are TRBV27 and TRBJ2-5; no firm D call. V lost 3 bases, J lost 5 bases, and 1 base lay in between. The V gene's germline CDR1 is MNHEY and CDR2 SMNVEV (reference sequence). CDR3 size: 10 residues. Here the CDR3 reads CASSFETQYF. The CDR3, as DNA: TGTGCCAGCAGTTTCGAGACCCAGTACTTC.

The V gene is TRBV7-2, the J gene TRBJ2-7; 8 nucleotides match TRBD2. The CDR3 loop spans 14 amino acids. V was clipped by 5 bases and J by 2 bases; unmatched bases: 5. The germline CDR1 and CDR2 sequences are SGHTA and FQGNSA. The CDR3 region has the DNA TGTGCCAGCAGCCCCTTAGCGGGAACCTACGAGCAGTACTTC. Translated: CASSPLAGTYEQYF.

The V gene is TRBV10-3, the J gene TRBJ2-7, with 8 bases that match TRBD1. CDR1 ENHRY and CDR2 SYGVKD come from the germline V gene. This CDR3 is built from 14 residues. With V trimmed by 8 bases and J by 3 bases, 9 bases remained unmatched. The CDR3 DNA reads as TGTGCCATCGCTGGACAGGGAACCTTCTACGAGCAGTACTTC. This translates into CAIAGQGTFYEQYF.